This T cell receptor beta chain is from a study of T cells in Graves' hyperthyroidism and ophthalmopathy. This clonotype was counted a few times. CDR1 MGHRA and CDR2 YSYEKL come from the germline V gene. Trimming removed 0 bases at V and 0 bases at J, with 14 bases between. The CDR3 extends over 17 amino acids. The CDR3 regions of TCR beta were amplified from RNA transcripts. First-round RT-PCR with HTBI primers amplified the TCR CDR3 region. TCRdb reprocessed the multiplex PCR reads with MiXCR, giving one entry per CDR3 protein. The profile shows around 250,000 distinct CDR3 sequences, just over 14% of them singletons.

Sequenced input: blood. This TCR derives from a woman between 40 and 50 years old with Graves' hyperthyroidism that later progressed to Graves' ophthalmopathy. V is TRBV4-1 and J is TRBJ1-1; D gene unclear. CDR3 bases: TGCGCCAGCAGCCAAGAACGGTCGGTCGCGTTGAACACTGAAGCTTTCTTT. This sequence encodes CASSQERSVALNTEAFF.